The source of this T cell receptor beta chain is a study of shared clonotypes between healthy human individuals. Study results and caveats: Among donors, sharing of clonotypes was expected to be affected by sequencing depth. Estimated clonotype richness was generally higher in naive than memory subsets. Naive CD4 clonotypes were shared across several donors at roughly 5%.

As handled by the study authors: Filtering was not the same, since immunoSEQ gave junction-only sequences without quality scores. The method was immunoSEQ multiplex PCR; TCRdb's version includes in-frame clones alone and lacks a portion of them. The D gene and trimming were derived from the DNA, and the V and J assignments and clone size from that table. The sample lists roughly 2.1 million clones; 93% were seen once. Naive CD8 cells comprised CD45RO-negative, CCR7-positively selected cells, excluding terminally differentiated effector memory CD45RA+ cells. The CDR3 consists of 15 residues. Germline V CDR1 and CDR2: MNHNS, SASEGT. Trimming stripped 3 bases from V and 5 bases from J, with 16 bases between. As for this clone: Its antigen is not identified.

This sequence was found in a young man in good health. Some clones in this sample may be carry-over from other donors' samples. Sequenced input: naive CD8+ T cells from PBMCs. The chain employs TRBV6-1 and TRBJ1-1; a possible D gene is TRBD1 (5 bases). In nucleotides, the CDR3 is TGTGCCAGCAGTGACGGCAGGGTAATAGTAACTGAAGCTTTCTTT. This translates into CASSDGRVIVTEAFF.